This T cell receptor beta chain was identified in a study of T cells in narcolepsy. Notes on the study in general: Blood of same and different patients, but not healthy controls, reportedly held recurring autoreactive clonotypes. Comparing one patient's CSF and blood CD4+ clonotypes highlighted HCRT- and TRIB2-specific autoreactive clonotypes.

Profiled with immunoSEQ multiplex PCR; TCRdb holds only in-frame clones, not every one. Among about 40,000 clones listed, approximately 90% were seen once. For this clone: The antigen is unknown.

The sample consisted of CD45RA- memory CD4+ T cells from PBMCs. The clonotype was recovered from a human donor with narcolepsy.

The CDR3: CAPPRGRRGGELFF. CDR3 bases: TGTGCCCCTCCGAGGGGGAGGAGGGGCGGGGAGCTGTTTTTT. This sequence joins TRBV6-5 and TRBJ2-2; either TRBD1 or TRBD2 may supply D (6 bases each). Germline CDR1 MNHEY, CDR2 SVGAGI. V was shortened by 11 bases and J by 7 bases, with 20 bases between the two germline ends. The CDR3 totals 14 residues.